This section outlines one T cell receptor beta chain sequence together with its context. This clone was found a few times. No cognate antigen has been identified for it. No qualities accompany the bases; no much larger clone lies one base away. The library was made by the immunoSEQ multiplex PCR assay. For the multiplex PCR, a mixture combining 60 forward primers for TCR Vbeta segments and 13 reverse primers for TCR Jbeta segments was used. The CDR3 region of rearranged TCR beta genes was amplified from genomic DNA by a multiplex PCR assay. On the Illumina HiSeq System, the amplified TCR beta libraries were sequenced as 87-base-pair reads. For the original study's pipeline: A later analysis tallied roughly 80 million unique TCR beta chains across the 650 to 750 repertoires, and around 9.9 million of those chains were shared by two or more donors. Raw reads were error-corrected and collapsed into unique sequences by a nearest-neighbor algorithm in which closely related sequences were merged to remove PCR and sequencing errors. Alignment of CDR3 sequences to IMGT reference sequences was used to assign V, D and J gene segments. For a sequence to be retained, a match of at least six nucleotides was required to both a V gene segment and a J gene segment. Rearrangements were classified as productive when the CDR3 lacked stop codons and remained in frame with V and J, and all other rearrangements were classified as non-productive. Following IMGT convention, CDR3 was defined as the stretch from the second conserved V-encoded cysteine up to the conserved J-encoded phenylalanine. The earlier analysis of about 500 of the donors excluded sequences that lacked an unambiguous match to a single V gene segment. An earlier analysis of 587 of the donors classified V segments as functional when productive rearrangements were above 56.7% and as segregating when the standard deviation between donors was above 5%. A statistical classification framework was built to diagnose cytomegalovirus status from the catalog of TCR beta chain sequences. A later analysis assigned V and J genes by comparing TCR nucleotide sequences with IMGT/GENE-DB human TR gene sequences. Using the TCRdist pipeline, a later analysis assigned CDR3 sequences along with most-parsimonious VDJ recombination scenarios. In a later analysis, each TCR beta chain was defined by its CDR3 amino acid sequence together with its V-gene family, and reads lacking a unique V-gene family were excluded. As a way to deal with suspected cross-contamination and a sequencing artifact, a later analysis dropped hundreds of nucleotide sequences that were highly shared and had low generation probability. A later analysis calculated a clonal expansion index for each public chain from normalized within-repertoire ranks of inferred template counts. In a later analysis, generation probabilities were computed with a VDJ recombination model fitted to out-of-frame rearrangements, and the resulting probabilities were checked against IGoR. Hypergeometric tests were used in a later analysis to score TCR-TCR, TCR-HLA and TCR-CMV co-occurrence, with a repertoire-size bias correction applied to the TCR pairs. A later analysis estimated false discovery rates by permuting HLA or CMV assignments 20 times. In a later analysis, co-occurring TCRs were grouped using DBSCAN, and TCRdist sequence similarity was added for clustering within HLA-allele-positive subsets. Repertoires with fewer than 30,000 or more than 120,000 public chains, plus five repertoires with anomalous nucleotide sharing, were excluded from co-occurrence clustering. In its TCRdb copy, this immuneACCESS table keeps in-frame sequences only and misses some clones. Where compared with another copy, unresolved V genes explain less than half of these, and the others have no known cause. V, J and clone size were drawn from that table, and D and trimming were deduced from the DNA. The sample data list approximately 150,000 clones, and roughly 84% of these were observed just once. The ten largest clones represent more than 2% of the sample.

In total, just over 650 healthy bone marrow donors made up the cohort. At the time of sampling, every cohort member was nominally healthy, though immune exposures that went unrecorded were likely present. The donor tested CMV seronegative and was one of the 352 seronegative cohort members. Each donor provided a peripheral blood sample, and peripheral blood mononuclear cells were used for TCR beta sequencing. The Qiagen DNeasy Blood Extraction Kit was used to extract genomic DNA from the blood cell samples. This record comes from a study of cytomegalovirus exposure and HLA in healthy donors (dated by TCRdb to about 2017). With regard to the full study: An earlier analysis of some 600 of the donors reported roughly 300 Gb of sequence data and 95 million to 120 million unique TCR beta sequences obtained from about 179 million T cells. An early release covering about 600 HLA-typed donors comprised about 310 gigabases of sequencing data and around 80 million unique TCR sequences. Of the approximately 400 genotyped donors, over 65% fell in the genetic ancestry cluster associated with self-reported Caucasian donors. The study aimed to test whether signatures of past pathogen exposure could be identified by cataloging public T cell receptors. The study profiled the T cell repertoires of hundreds of subjects by immunosequencing and related them to cytomegalovirus serostatus. A separate validation cohort of 100 to 150 different subjects was used in addition to the roughly 720-subject first cohort. To predict cytomegalovirus infection status, the study brought together high-throughput TCR immunosequencing, statistical association of individual TCRs with disease status, and machine learning. A later analysis re-analyzed previously published TCR beta repertoires from roughly 630 donors and added high-resolution HLA genotyping to study TCR occurrence patterns. The later analysis used no new phenotypic data to find candidate immune exposures, relying instead on TCR beta sequences and their occurrence across donors. In an earlier analysis of roughly 580 of the donors, high-throughput TCR beta sequencing was used to judge whether each TCR beta V gene segment behaved as functional or pseudogenic. Donor age, sex, ethnicity and CMV serostatus were compiled together with the repertoire data. Genome-wide SNP genotypes for about three fifths of the roughly 670 donors were used in a later genetic analysis, which treated that subset as a discovery cohort. Every repertoire in the discovery cohort had been generated on one and the same sequencing platform. HLA typing covered class I and class II loci at four-digit resolution. Typing coverage differed by locus: A, B, C, DRB1 and DQB1 were typed in roughly 620-630 donors, DQA1 in about 560, DPA1 in 600 to 610, and DPB1 in 400 to 490. Four or five DR-DQ haplotypes were handled as single units for association and clustering, since linkage in the cohort was strong. Among a few hundred genotyped donors of the cohort, an average of about 240,000 unique TCR beta nucleotide sequences were sequenced per donor, roughly a sixth of them non-productive.

Measured from the cysteine to the phenylalanine, the CDR3 is 15 residues long. The DNA shown is the 45-base CDR3, in frame from base 1. Reading the germline V gene (reference sequence) gives CDR1 MNHNY and CDR2 SVGAGI. From V the trimming removes 0 bases and from J it removes 12 bases, while the gene matches leave 12 bases of the junction unaccounted for. The paper's findings and limits, for the study overall: While some public TCRs were present in many individuals, most TCR sequences turned up only very rarely across donors. In vitro tests confirmed that a few of the cytomegalovirus-associated TCR beta chains recognize cytomegalovirus antigens. Correlated functional status among segregating V segments might be attributable to linkage disequilibrium, but an unknown experimental factor could not be ruled out. In a later analysis, HLA-associated TCR beta chains showed more clonal expansion and lower generation probabilities than non-associated chains that were equally common. Several of the top co-occurrence clusters appeared to be linked to parvovirus B19, influenza, CMV and Epstein-Barr virus, according to a later analysis. According to a later genetic analysis, donors in an Asian-associated ancestry cluster had fewer N-insertions in productive TCRs than the roughly 700-donor mean. The earlier analysis of 587 of the donors excluded roughly 16 rarely observed V segments, including chromosome 9 orphons, because counts were too low. In this cohort, only TCR beta chains were sequenced, and detectable features were limited by the absence of alpha or paired-chain data. In a later analysis, TCR association rates were found to vary across HLA loci, with the most associated TCRs seen for DRB1 alleles and the fewest for HLA-C alleles. A later analysis found that most CMV-associated TCR beta chains appeared HLA-restricted, with HLA associations seemingly driven largely by CMV exposure. A further reported finding was that TCR beta sequences accurately predicted the HLA-A and HLA-B alleles for most subjects in the first cohort. The sequencing pipeline was judged likely to have produced a cluster of highly shared sequence variants as a technical artifact. Sequencing depth was assumed to be roughly uniform across donors in the presence/absence analyses, though that assumption may not hold. Cytomegalovirus status was reported to be diagnosed by the classifier with high specificity and sensitivity in both the original and validation cohorts. In an earlier analysis of about 600 of the donors, most TCR beta V segments appeared in productive rearrangements about 87% or about 30% of the time, broadly matching IMGT annotations. Some IMGT-functional V segments, including TRBV6-2 and TRBV6-3, could not be distinguished by the 87-base-pair reads and were therefore excluded. Because HLA typing was missing for some donors at each locus, association tests included only the typed subset. The only immune exposure information available for the cohort was CMV serostatus. Assigning TCR associations to individual alleles was difficult when HLA alleles, especially DR and DQ, strongly co-occurred. The authors suggested that the approach could potentially be extended to other disease states and immunological phenotypes. The study gave a list of about 160 TCR beta chains associated with cytomegalovirus. An association between a missense DCLRE1C variant and V-gene and J-gene trimming of TCR beta chains was found in a later genetic analysis and replicated in an independent cohort. At a false discovery rate of 0.05, a later analysis linked some 17,000 TCR beta sequences to specific HLA alleles.

The chain links TRBV6-6 with TRBJ1-1; 8 nucleotides in the junction match TRBD1. The material sequenced was PBMCs. This clonotype was sampled from a boy under 10 years old in good health and CMV-seronegative. At the DNA level, the sequence is TGTGCCAGCAGTTACTCACAGGGGGGCCGAGACGGTTCTTTCTTT. It codes for CASSYSQGGRDGSFF.